The 25 T cell receptor beta chains listed next were all sequenced from one sample in a study of shared clonotypes between healthy human individuals. Sequenced by immunoSEQ multiplex PCR; TCRdb stores in-frame clones only, minus some. This sample has about 1.5 million clones, with 98% found just once. Sample: naive CD4+ T cells sorted from blood. The subset here: CD45RA+ positively selected. The source is a man younger than 45 in good health.

This clone was recorded only once. J is TRBJ2-3 and V is TRBV5-1; 15 bases are a match to TRBD2. The junction had 9 bases not matched to a gene; V was cut back by 4 bases and J by 3 bases. CDR1 and CDR2 from the germline V gene are SGHRS and YFSETQ. The CDR3 loop spans 18 amino acids. CDR3 amino acids: CASSSTGTSGRRTDTQYF. CDR3 nucleotides: TGCGCCAGCAGCAGCACCGGGACTAGCGGGAGGAGGACAGATACGCAGTATTTT.

The CDR3: CASSPRGTSGSHPWGEQYF. CDR3 DNA sequence: TGTGCCAGCAGCCCTCGGGGGACTAGCGGGAGTCACCCTTGGGGAGAGCAGTACTTC. This chain joins TRBV28 and TRBJ2-7; 14 bases are a match to TRBD2. V lost 6 bases and J lost 7; bases outside the gene matches: 20. From germline, CDR1 is MDHEN and CDR2 SYDVKM. The CDR3 totals 19 residues.

On this clone: Other DNA sequences of this sample code for an identical CDR3. The chain is built from TRBV5-1 and TRBJ1-4, with D possibly matching TRBD1 (5 bases). V was cut by 0 bases and J by 8 bases, with 11 bases left in between. CDR3 length: 14 residues. Germline V CDR1 and CDR2: SGHRS, YFSETQ. The CDR3 nucleotides are TGCGCCAGCAGCTTGGCAGGGACCGGGGAAAAACTGTTTTTT. Protein product: CASSLAGTGEKLFF.

V and J are TRBV7-9 and TRBJ2-3; TRBD2 matches at 12 bases. The CDR3 consists of 18 residues. With V trimmed by 5 bases and J by 2 bases, 11 bases remained unmatched. The V gene's germline CDR1 is SEHNR and CDR2 FQNEAQ (reference sequence). CDR3 sequence (DNA): TGTGCCAGCAGCCGACAAATAGGACTAGCGGGAATCACAGATACGCAGTATTTT. It specifies CASSRQIGLAGITDTQYF.

The chain couples TRBV5-1 to TRBJ2-3; TRBD2 agrees at 13 bases. After removal of 4 bases from V and 3 bases from J, the junction contained 5 bases not matched to a gene. CDR1 SGHRS and CDR2 YFSETQ come from the germline V gene. The CDR3 consists of 16 residues. The CDR3 reads CASSIGTSGKTDTQYF. For the CDR3, the DNA is TGCGCCAGCAGCATCGGGACTAGCGGGAAGACAGATACGCAGTATTTT.

The chain employs TRBV7-6 and TRBJ2-1; a weak D match, TRBD2 (6 bases). Trimming took 1 base from V and 4 from J, leaving 14 bases between them. This CDR3 comprises 16 residues. From germline, CDR1 is SGHVS and CDR2 FNYEAQ. The chain's CDR3 is CASSLGGVAVYNEQFF. CDR3 DNA sequence: TGTGCCAGCAGCTTAGGGGGTGTAGCGGTATACAATGAGCAGTTCTTC.

The chain carries TRBV5-5 and TRBJ1-1; TRBD1 is a possible D gene (5 bases). The CDR3 covers 15 residues. Germline V gene data show CDR1 as SGHKS and CDR2 as YYEKEE (reference sequence). V lost 6 bases to trimming and J lost 1 base, with 16 bases between them. CDR3 nucleotides: TGTGCCAGCACCCTGGGGGTAGGAGCGAACACTGAAGCTTTCTTT. As protein: CASTLGVGANTEAFF.

The gene calls are TRBV5-1 and TRBJ1-2; TRBD1 agrees at 8 bases. V dropped 4 bases and J dropped 2; count of bases not matched to a gene: 19. Germline loops: CDR1 SGHRS, CDR2 YFSETQ. This CDR3 comprises 19 residues. CDR3 DNA: TGCGCCAGCAGCCCCTTTGGGGTTCAGGGGGCGAGTGGGAACTATGGCTACACCTTC. Translating it yields CASSPFGVQGASGNYGYTF.

The V gene is TRBV5-4, the J gene TRBJ2-7; weak D call: TRBD1 (5 bases). Trimming removed 3 bases at V and 0 bases at J, with 13 bases between. The V gene's germline CDR1 is SGHNT and CDR2 YYREEE (reference sequence). The CDR3 is made up of 15 amino acids. CDR3 loop: CASSYKRQSSYEQYF. CDR3 bases: TGTGCCAGCAGCTATAAGAGACAGAGCTCCTACGAGCAGTACTTC.

The chain uses TRBV6-5 and TRBJ1-2; the D is unclear. The germline V gene has CDR1 MNHEY and CDR2 SVGAGI. V shed 5 bases and J shed 3 bases, with 13 bases lying between them. This CDR3 has 14 amino acids. The CDR3 sequence is CASSPTDGDYGYTF. CDR3 in DNA: TGTGCCAGCAGTCCCACGGATGGAGACTATGGCTACACCTTC.

V is TRBV9 and J is TRBJ1-2, with D maybe TRBD1 (5 bases). The CDR3 spans 15 residues. Germline assignment: CDR1 SGDLS and CDR2 YYNGEE. Trimming shortened V by 6 bases and J by 6 bases, and 21 bases separated the two germline ends. CDR3 sequence reads: CASTPAFSGGNGYTF. Written as DNA, the CDR3 is TGTGCCAGCACCCCGGCATTTTCGGGGGGGAATGGCTACACCTTC.

This rearrangement joins TRBV14 to TRBJ2-7, with 9 bases fitting TRBD1. The junction had 4 bases not matched to a gene; V was cut back by 3 bases and J by 1 base. This CDR3 is 15 amino acids long. Per the germline V gene, CDR1 is SGHDN and CDR2 is FVKESK. CDR3 in DNA: TGTGCCAGCAGCCATGGGACAGGGTATTCCTACGAGCAGTACTTC. Protein: CASSHGTGYSYEQYF.

The V and J genes are TRBV2 and TRBJ2-3; 16 positions match TRBD2. V was clipped by 9 bases and J by 5 bases; unmatched bases: 2. The CDR3 runs 14 residues. CDR1 and CDR2 (germline): SNHLY, FYNNEI. The CDR3 DNA reads TGTGCCAGGGGGACTAGCGGGAGGGGAGATACGCAGTATTTT. Its translation is CARGTSGRGDTQYF.

This chain links TRBV2 with TRBJ2-7; 11 nucleotides align to TRBD2. From germline, CDR1 is SNHLY and CDR2 FYNNEI. The trim removed 6 bases at V and 0 bases at J, leaving 4 bases unmatched. This CDR3 region has 15 residues. The CDR3 nucleotides are TGTGCCAGCAGGGGGACTAGCGGAACCTCCTACGAGCAGTACTTC. Protein: CASRGTSGTSYEQYF.

Remarks on this clone: Different DNA sequences within this sample yield the same CDR3. The V and J genes are TRBV18 and TRBJ2-3; tentatively, D is TRBD1 (5 bases). Trimming removed 3 bases from V and 2 bases from J, with 9 bases in between. CDR1 is KGHSH, CDR2 LQKENI, per germline. The CDR3 totals 14 residues. CDR3 DNA sequence: TGTGCCAGCTCACCCCTAGGGGACACAGATACGCAGTATTTT. Its protein product is CASSPLGDTDTQYF.

The rearrangement uses TRBV5-4 and TRBJ2-1, with TRBD2 identical over 9 bases. Germline V gene lookup returns CDR1 SGHNT and CDR2 YYREEE (reference sequence). With V trimmed by 4 bases and J by 5 bases, 13 bases remained unmatched. The length of the CDR3 is 17 residues. Written as DNA, the CDR3 is TGTGCCAGCAGCACAGCGAAGGGGACTAGCAAAGACAATGAGCAGTTCTTC. Its translation is CASSTAKGTSKDNEQFF.

The rearrangement links TRBV28 to TRBJ2-1; maybe TRBD1 (6 bases). Germline V lookup: CDR1 MDHEN, CDR2 SYDVKM. V lost 6 bases and J lost 4, with 16 bases in between. This CDR3 has 15 amino acids. CDR3 DNA sequence: TGTGCCAGCAGACTTAGGGGGAGTTGGTACAATGAGCAGTTCTTC. This translates into CASRLRGSWYNEQFF.

This clone appeared once. The chain combines TRBV5-3 with TRBJ2-7; TRBD1 might be the D (5 bases). TRBV5-3 is designated an ORF whose function remains uncertain. V lost 7 bases and J lost 4, with 18 bases in between. The CDR3 contains 14 residues. The CDR3 nucleotides are TGTGCCAGACCCCCCTTTAGGGGTGGTTACGAGCAGTACTTC. It yields the protein CARPPFRGGYEQYF.

This clone showed up just once. The gene calls are TRBV29-1 and TRBJ1-2, with TRBD1 identical over 7 bases. The CDR3 extends over 12 amino acids. After removal of 6 bases from V and 5 bases from J, the junction contained 6 bases not matched to a gene. Germline CDR1 reads SQVTM; CDR2 reads ANQGSEA. The CDR3 coding sequence is TGCAGCGTAATGACAGGGTTATATGGCTACACCTTC. This gives the protein CSVMTGLYGYTF. Filled out from reference TRBV29-1 and TRBJ1-2, the complete variable domain reads SAVISQKPSRDICQRGTSLTIQCQVDSQVTMMFWYRQQPGQSLTLIATANQGSEATYESGFVIDKFPISRPNLTFSTLTVSNMSPEDSSIYLCSVMTGLYGYTFGSGTRLTVV.

The chain combines TRBV18 with TRBJ2-7, with D perhaps TRBD2 (5 bases). The CDR3 is 14 residues long. Trimming took off 6 bases at V and 2 bases at J, with 14 bases between the two ends. In germline, CDR1 is KGHSH, CDR2 LQKENI. CDR3 DNA sequence: TGTGCCAGCTCCCAGCGGACGGAGACCTACGAGCAGTACTTC. This translates into CASSQRTETYEQYF.

This sequence joins TRBV30 and TRBJ2-6, with D hard to call. The CDR3 contains 14 residues. V was trimmed by 3 bases and J by 0 bases, leaving 6 bases between them. CDR1 GTSNPN and CDR2 SVGIG come from the germline V gene (reference sequence). The CDR3 spells CAWSFYSGANVLTF. In DNA, the CDR3 is TGTGCCTGGAGCTTCTACTCTGGGGCCAACGTCCTGACTTTC.

The chain has TRBV28 and TRBJ1-2, with D unresolved. The V end was cut by 6 bases, the J end by 5 bases, with 19 bases between. Germline CDR1 reads MDHEN; CDR2 reads SYDVKM. This CDR3 has 15 residues. The CDR3 is CASRMTPNPPYGYTF. CDR3 coding DNA: TGTGCCAGCAGAATGACTCCTAACCCTCCTTATGGCTACACCTTC.

This chain joins TRBV7-2 and TRBJ2-2, with 11 nucleotides matching TRBD2. There are 15 residues in the CDR3. V was pared by 4 bases and J by 5 bases, with 3 bases of the junction left unmatched. Germline V gene data show CDR1 as SGHTA and CDR2 as FQGNSA. In DNA, the CDR3 is TGTGCCAGCAGCTATAGCGGGAGGGGAACCGGGGAGCTGTTTTTT. The encoded protein is CASSYSGRGTGELFF.

V gene TRBV7-9 combines with J gene TRBJ2-1; the D gene is possibly TRBD2 (6 bases). Germline values: CDR1 SEHNR, CDR2 FQNEAQ (reference sequence). This CDR3 contains 16 residues. Trimming removed 1 base at V and 8 bases at J, with 18 bases between. CDR3 coding DNA: TGTGCCAGCAGCTTAGTAGGTCCGGACTACTTCCATGAGCAGTTCTTC. Amino acid sequence: CASSLVGPDYFHEQFF.

The V call is TRBV28, the J call TRBJ1-1; D ambiguous. Trimming removed 3 bases from V and 5 bases from J, with 10 bases in between. The CDR3 is 13 residues long. CDR1 MDHEN and CDR2 SYDVKM come from the germline V gene. CDR3 region: CASSFTPVTEAFF. The CDR3, as DNA: TGTGCCAGCAGTTTTACACCCGTTACTGAAGCTTTCTTT.